Listed below are T cell receptor beta chains from one sample, sequenced in a study of T cells in Graves' hyperthyroidism and ophthalmopathy. From the multiplex PCR reads, TCRdb called clonotypes with MiXCR, one entry per CDR3 protein. The table lists more than 500,000 distinct CDR3 sequences, about 16% of them singletons. Sample: blood. The source of these receptors is a woman aged 25-40 years with Graves' ophthalmopathy. Each CDR3 is given with its conserved first and last residue. D genes are given only for firm matches. Size is omitted from some rows. Given values are once, few, many or a class for expanded clones.

many	TRBV27	.	TRBJ2-7	TGTGCCAGCAGTTTAGTCGGGGTTGGGCCCTACGAGCAGTACTTC	CASSLVGVGPYEQYF
many	TRBV20-1	.	TRBJ2-1	TGCAGTGCTAGAGTGCCCTCTGCGTTAAGCTCCTACAATGAGCAGTTCTTC	CSARVPSALSSYNEQFF
.	TRBV28	TRBD2	TRBJ2-2	TGTGCCAGCAGTTCCGTAGCGGGAGGGAACACCGGGGAGCTGTTTTTT	CASSSVAGGNTGELFF
few	TRBV20-1	TRBD1	TRBJ1-2	TGCAGTGCCGGGGACAGGGTAGGAAACTATGGCTACACCTTC	CSAGDRVGNYGYTF
many	TRBV5-6	.	TRBJ2-5	TGTGCCAGCAGCAGATTGAGAGGGGAAGAGACCCAGTACTTC	CASSRLRGEETQYF
few	TRBV2	.	TRBJ2-1	TGTGCCAGCAGTGAAAAAGGTCCCAATGAGCAGTTCTTC	CASSEKGPNEQFF
few	TRBV5-1	TRBD2	TRBJ2-5	TGCGCCAGCAGCGCCGGACTAGCGGGAGGGCCTGGAGAGACCCAGTACTTC	CASSAGLAGGPGETQYF
few	TRBV20-1	.	TRBJ2-2	TGCAGTGCTAGATCGTTAGGGAACACCGGGGAGCTGTTTTTT	CSARSLGNTGELFF
many	TRBV30	.	TRBJ2-1	TGTGCCTGGACCCTAGGGGCAGGGCTTAATGAGCAGTTCTTC	CAWTLGAGLNEQFF
many	TRBV27	.	TRBJ1-5	TGTGCCAGCAGTGTAAACCTCGGGACGAAGATTGGGGATCTTCAGCCCCAGCATTTT	CASSVNLGTKIGDLQPQHF
.	TRBV18	.	TRBJ1-3	TGTGCCAGCTCACCACCGAACGGTTACGGAAACACCATATATTTT	CASSPPNGYGNTIYF
.	TRBV3-1	TRBD2	TRBJ2-3	TGTGCCAGTACTAGCGGGAGGGCCAATAGGTTAGATACGCAGTATTTT	CASTSGRANRLDTQYF
.	TRBV20-1	TRBD1	TRBJ2-7	TGCAGTGCTCCGCGAGGGGGCGCGGACGAGCAGTACTTC	CSAPRGGADEQYF
.	TRBV3-1	.	TRBJ2-7	TGTGCCAGCAGCCAAGATTGGGGAACGGGAAAAAGGGGCGAGCAGTACTTC	CASSQDWGTGKRGEQYF
many	TRBV30	TRBD1	TRBJ2-7	TGTGCCTGCCCGGGACAGGGTCGCGAGCAGTACTTC	CACPGQGREQYF
.	TRBV20-1	TRBD1	TRBJ1-5	TGCAGTGCTGACGACAGGGGGCATAGTGAGGGCAATCAGCCCCAGCATTTT	CSADDRGHSEGNQPQHF
many	TRBV5-1	.	TRBJ2-7	TGCGCCAGCAGCCAAACCGGGAAAAGCTCCTACGAGCAGTACTTC	CASSQTGKSSYEQYF
many	TRBV7-3	TRBD2	TRBJ2-1	TGTGCCAGCAGCTTAGTTACTAGCGGGAGGAACAATGAGCAGTTCTTC	CASSLVTSGRNNEQFF
few	TRBV7-3	.	TRBJ2-1	TGTGCCAGCAGCTTAACAGAGGGGTTTAATGAGCAGTTCTTC	CASSLTEGFNEQFF
many	TRBV7-2	.	TRBJ1-2	TGTGCCAGCAGCTTAGGAGGGCGCGGCTATGGCTACACCTTC	CASSLGGRGYGYTF
many	TRBV7-2	.	TRBJ2-7	TGTGCCAGCAGCGCCCTAGGCGAAGAGTACGAGCAGTACTTC	CASSALGEEYEQYF
many	TRBV7-2	.	TRBJ2-1	TGTGCCAGCAGCTTTAGGGGTGGGGGGCAAACCTACAATGAGCAGTTCTTC	CASSFRGGGQTYNEQFF
few	TRBV5-1	.	TRBJ1-4	TGCGCCAGCAGCTTGGCCGGGACACATCGGAATGAAAAACTGTTTTTT	CASSLAGTHRNEKLFF
few	TRBV15	.	TRBJ1-4	TGTGCCACCAGCAGAGGGGTGAATGAAAAACTGTTTTTT	CATSRGVNEKLFF
many	TRBV28	TRBD1	TRBJ1-2	TGTGCCAGCACCCTGGGAGGGGGCTTCAATGGCTACACCTTC	CASTLGGGFNGYTF
.	TRBV7-2	.	TRBJ1-2	TGTGCCAGCAGCAGAGGCGGGGCTATCAACTATGGCTACACCTTC	CASSRGGAINYGYTF
few	TRBV19	.	TRBJ2-7	TGTGCCAGCCGGCCTACAGGTGTAGCAACTTACGAGCAGTACTTC	CASRPTGVATYEQYF
many	TRBV3-1	TRBD2	TRBJ2-7	TGTGCCAGCAGCCCTGAAGCGGGAGGCAAAGGCGAGCAGTACTTC	CASSPEAGGKGEQYF